This section outlines one T cell receptor (beta chain) sequence together with its context. Its binding antigen is unknown. No much larger clone exists at a distance of one base, and base qualities are not known. The sample is drawn from a study of Ad26.COV2.S vaccination and SARS-CoV-2 variants (dated by TCRdb to the early 2020s). Regarding the research as a whole: Sequencing of the TCRbeta repertoire served to evaluate the specificity and breadth of SARS-CoV-2-reactive T cell receptors following Ad26.COV2.S vaccination. The TCR-sequenced set comprised about 30 samples: approximately 19 Ad26.COV2.S vaccine recipients, 5 placebo recipients and 8 SARS-CoV-2 convalescent individuals. The paper as a whole reports these results and caveats: Comparable non-spike TCR breadth was observed between vaccine and placebo recipients, consistent with only spike being contained in the vaccine. Substantial breadth of spike-specific CD8+ and CD4+ T cell responses was reported after vaccination. According to the authors, total T cell responses may have been underestimated by the TCR breadth and depth analyses. Ad26.COV2.S recipients had higher spike-specific TCR breadth than placebo recipients (P = 0.0014).

This specimen's time point label, per the study, means: individuals recovered from natural SARS-CoV-2 infection. The immunoSEQ Assay was the method used to sequence TCRbeta CDR3 regions. After extraction, genomic DNA underwent amplification by bias-controlled multiplex PCR, followed by high-throughput sequencing. The original methods were these. To quantify the absolute abundance of every unique TCRbeta CDR3 region, sequences were collapsed and filtered. Usable DNA was measured by amplifying reference genes present in all nucleated cells, and TCRbeta template counts were normalized to that usable DNA to estimate T cell fraction. Repertoire TCRs were annotated as SARS-CoV-2-specific by exact matching of V gene, CDR3 amino acid sequence and J gene to a known reactive TCR set. The reference SARS-CoV-2 TCR set was obtained from MIRA and was filtered for enrichment in COVID-19-positive ImmuneCODE repertoires, whereby public or cross-reactive TCRs were removed. Using the MIRA antigens, annotated TCRs were further analysed by specific ORF or by position within an ORF. Breadth was defined as annotated unique rearrangements over total unique productive rearrangements; depth was the summed frequency of those rearrangements. Group comparisons of TCR breadth used two-sided Wilcoxon rank-sum tests. The table comes from immuneACCESS by way of TCRdb, which keeps in-frame sequences with V and J called. Part of the clones is missing from these tables; in studies checked, under half for an unresolved V gene and the rest for unknown reasons. V and J calls and clone size come straight from that table; D and trimming were deduced from the DNA. The sample table shows fewer than 100,000 clones, and under 90% are seen once. The ten top clones hold 15% to 20% of the sample.

Measured from the cysteine to the phenylalanine, the CDR3 is 17 residues long. The CDR3 DNA has 51 bases and is translated from base 1. Trimming costs V 0 bases and J 9 bases, and their ends lie 22 bases apart. From the germline V gene, CDR1 is SGHRS and CDR2 is YFSETQ. This TCR was recovered from a human donor who had recovered from COVID-19. Rearrangement joined TRBV5-1 to TRBJ2-1; the D gene remains uncertain. Specimen: peripheral blood, collected after recovery from COVID-19. The encoded CDR3 is CASSLALLALSSFEQFF. The nucleotide sequence is TGCGCCAGCAGCTTGGCGCTTCTTGCTCTCTCCTCATTTGAGCAGTTCTTC.